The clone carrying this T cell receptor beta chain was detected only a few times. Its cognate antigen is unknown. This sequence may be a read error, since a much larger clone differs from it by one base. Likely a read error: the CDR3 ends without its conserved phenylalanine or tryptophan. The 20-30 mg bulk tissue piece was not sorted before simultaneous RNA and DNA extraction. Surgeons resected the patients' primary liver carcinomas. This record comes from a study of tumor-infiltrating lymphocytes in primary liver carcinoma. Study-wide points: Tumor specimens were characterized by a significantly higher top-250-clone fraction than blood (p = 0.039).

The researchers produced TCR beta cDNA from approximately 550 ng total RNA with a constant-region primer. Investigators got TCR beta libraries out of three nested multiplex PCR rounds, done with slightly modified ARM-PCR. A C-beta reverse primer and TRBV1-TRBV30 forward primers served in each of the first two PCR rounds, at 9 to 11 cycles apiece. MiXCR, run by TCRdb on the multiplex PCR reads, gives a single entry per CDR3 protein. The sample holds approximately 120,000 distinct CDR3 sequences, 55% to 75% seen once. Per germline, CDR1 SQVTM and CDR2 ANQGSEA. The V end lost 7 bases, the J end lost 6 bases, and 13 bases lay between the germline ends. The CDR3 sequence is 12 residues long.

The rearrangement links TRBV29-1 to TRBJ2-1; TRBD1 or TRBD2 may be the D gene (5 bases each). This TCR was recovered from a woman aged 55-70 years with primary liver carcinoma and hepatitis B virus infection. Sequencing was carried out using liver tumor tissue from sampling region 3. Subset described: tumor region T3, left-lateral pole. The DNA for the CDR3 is TGCAGCGGCCGAGCTGGGGGCAATGAGCAGTTCATC. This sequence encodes CSGRAGGNEQFI.